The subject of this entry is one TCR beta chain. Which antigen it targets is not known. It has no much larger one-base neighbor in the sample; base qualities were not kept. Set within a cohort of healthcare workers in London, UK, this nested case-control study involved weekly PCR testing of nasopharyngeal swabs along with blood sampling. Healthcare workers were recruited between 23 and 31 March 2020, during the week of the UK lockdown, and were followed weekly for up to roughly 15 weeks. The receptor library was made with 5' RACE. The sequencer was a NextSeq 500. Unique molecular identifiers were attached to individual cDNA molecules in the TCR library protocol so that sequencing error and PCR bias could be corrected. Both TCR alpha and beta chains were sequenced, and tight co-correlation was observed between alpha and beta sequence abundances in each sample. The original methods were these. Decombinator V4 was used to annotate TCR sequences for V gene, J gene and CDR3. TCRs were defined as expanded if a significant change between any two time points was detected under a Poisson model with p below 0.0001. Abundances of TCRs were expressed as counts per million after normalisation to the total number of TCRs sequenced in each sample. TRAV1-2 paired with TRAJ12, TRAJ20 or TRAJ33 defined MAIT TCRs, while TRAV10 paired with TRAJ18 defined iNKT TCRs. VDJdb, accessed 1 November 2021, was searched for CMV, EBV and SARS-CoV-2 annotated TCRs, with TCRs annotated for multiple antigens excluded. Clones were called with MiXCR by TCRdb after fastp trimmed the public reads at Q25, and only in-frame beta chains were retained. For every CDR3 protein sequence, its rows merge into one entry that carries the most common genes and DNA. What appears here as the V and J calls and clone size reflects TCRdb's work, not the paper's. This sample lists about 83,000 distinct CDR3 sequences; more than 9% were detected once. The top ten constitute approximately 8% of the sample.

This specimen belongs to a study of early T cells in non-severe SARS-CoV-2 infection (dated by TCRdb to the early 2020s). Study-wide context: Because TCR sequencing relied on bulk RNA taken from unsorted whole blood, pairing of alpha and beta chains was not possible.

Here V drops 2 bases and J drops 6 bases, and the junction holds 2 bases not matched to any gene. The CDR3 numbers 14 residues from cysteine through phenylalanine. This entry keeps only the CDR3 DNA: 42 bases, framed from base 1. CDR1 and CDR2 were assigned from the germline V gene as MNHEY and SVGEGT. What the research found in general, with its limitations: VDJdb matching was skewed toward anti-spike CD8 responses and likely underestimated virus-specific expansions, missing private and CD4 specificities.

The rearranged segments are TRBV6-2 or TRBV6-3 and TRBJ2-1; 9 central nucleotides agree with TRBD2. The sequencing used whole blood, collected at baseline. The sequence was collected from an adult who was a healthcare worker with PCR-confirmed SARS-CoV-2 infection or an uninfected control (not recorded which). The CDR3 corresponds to CASSYISGGNEQFF. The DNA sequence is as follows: TGTGCCAGCAGTTACATTAGCGGGGGCAATGAGCAGTTCTTC.